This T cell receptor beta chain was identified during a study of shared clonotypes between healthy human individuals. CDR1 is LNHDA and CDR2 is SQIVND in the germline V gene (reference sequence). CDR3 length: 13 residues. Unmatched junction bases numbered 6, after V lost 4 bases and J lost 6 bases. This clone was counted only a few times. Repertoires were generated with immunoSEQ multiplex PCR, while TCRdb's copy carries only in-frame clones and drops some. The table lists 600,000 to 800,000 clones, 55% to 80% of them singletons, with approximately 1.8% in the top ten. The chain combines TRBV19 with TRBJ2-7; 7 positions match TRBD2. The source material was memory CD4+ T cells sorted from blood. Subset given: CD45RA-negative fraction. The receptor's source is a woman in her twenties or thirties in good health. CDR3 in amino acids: CASSTKGGVEQYF. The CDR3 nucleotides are TGTGCCAGTAGTACGAAGGGAGGGGTCGAGCAGTACTTC.